The 15 T cell receptor beta chains below all came from one sample that was sequenced in a study of shared clonotypes between healthy human individuals. Using immunoSEQ multiplex PCR, the repertoire was profiled, and TCRdb retains in-frame clones only, with some absent. The repertoire has roughly 1,600,000 clones, 98% of them found once; the top ten carry roughly 0.35%. The sample consisted of naive CD4+ T cells sorted from blood. Subset reported: CD45RA+ positively selected. These receptors were taken from a man aged 25 to 40 in good health.

The chain links TRBV4-1 to TRBJ1-5; D not certain. This CDR3 has 13 amino acids. The germline V and J ends were trimmed by 6 bases and 5 bases, with 11 bases remaining between them. Germline V gene data show CDR1 as MGHRA and CDR2 as YSYEKL. The CDR3 sequence is CASSLTPHQPQHF. For the CDR3, the DNA is TGCGCCAGCAGTCTCACCCCCCATCAGCCCCAGCATTTT.

V gene TRBV6-5 combines with J gene TRBJ2-7; TRBD2 matches 10 bases. This CDR3 comprises 14 residues. Germline V gene lookup returns CDR1 MNHEY and CDR2 SVGAGI. The J segment lost 4 bases and the V segment lost 10 bases, leaving 10 bases of the junction unmatched. The CDR3 loop is CATRWTSGQYEQYF. The CDR3 coding sequence is TGTGCCACCCGTTGGACTAGCGGACAATACGAGCAGTACTTC.

The count of this clone is one. This rearrangement joins TRBV5-1 to TRBJ1-3, with 7 bases lining up with TRBD1. The CDR3 covers 14 residues. Unmatched junction bases numbered 3, after V lost 4 bases and J lost 2 bases. Germline values: CDR1 SGHRS, CDR2 YFSETQ. The CDR3 DNA sequence: TGCGCCAGCAGCGAAGGACAGGCTGGAAACACCATATATTTT. It codes for CASSEGQAGNTIYF.

The chain uses TRBV5-1 and TRBJ1-5; 9 bases are a match to TRBD1. V shed 4 bases, J shed 6 bases, and the junction held 8 bases outside the gene matches. Per germline, CDR1 SGHRS and CDR2 YFSETQ. The CDR3 extends over 15 amino acids. CDR3 sequence (DNA): TGCGCCAGCAGCCTAACAGGGGGCGCGGGTCAGCCCCAGCATTTT. This translates into CASSLTGGAGQPQHF. Looking up the rest from reference TRBV5-1 and TRBJ1-5 gives the full variable domain: KAGVTQTPRYLIKTRGQQVTLSCSPISGHRSVSWYQQTPGQGLQFLFEYFSETQRNKGNFPGRFSGRQFSNSRSEMNVSTLELGDSALYLCASSLTGGAGQPQHFGDGTRLSIL.

Worth noting for this clone: Other DNA sequences in this sample translate to the same CDR3. The V gene is TRBV5-1, the J gene TRBJ1-1, with 7 nucleotides matching TRBD1. The V gene's germline CDR1 is SGHRS and CDR2 YFSETQ. The CDR3 runs to 14 residues. Trimming cost V 4 bases and J 2 bases; bases outside gene matches: 5. The CDR3 coding sequence is TGCGCCAGCAGCCCAGGACAGGTTAACACTGAAGCTTTCTTT. This codes for CASSPGQVNTEAFF. Full variable domain (rest looked up from reference TRBV5-1 and TRBJ1-1): KAGVTQTPRYLIKTRGQQVTLSCSPISGHRSVSWYQQTPGQGLQFLFEYFSETQRNKGNFPGRFSGRQFSNSRSEMNVSTLELGDSALYLCASSPGQVNTEAFFGQGTRLTVV.

The chain recombines TRBV11-2 with TRBJ2-5; D gene unclear. CDR3 size: 13 residues. Germline V lookup: CDR1 SGHAT, CDR2 FQNNGV. V gave up 1 base and J gave up 5 bases, with 8 bases separating them. CDR3 DNA: TGTGCCAGCAGCTTAGGTTATCAGGAGACCCAGTACTTC. Encoded protein: CASSLGYQETQYF.

Turning to this clone: The sample holds other DNA sequences that translate to the same CDR3. This chain links TRBV7-2 with TRBJ2-3; 7 nucleotides line up with TRBD1. CDR3 length equals 14 residues. Germline values: CDR1 SGHTA, CDR2 FQGNSA. V gave up 1 base and J gave up 6 bases; unmatched junction bases: 4. The CDR3 nucleotides read TGTGCCAGCAGCTTAGTAGGGGGCCCGGATACGCAGTATTTT. Residues: CASSLVGGPDTQYF. The full variable domain, in which reference TRBV7-2 and TRBJ2-3 provide the parts outside the CDR3, is GAGVSQSPSNKVTEKGKDVELRCDPISGHTALYWYRQSLGQGLEFLIYFQGNSAPDKSGLPSDRFSAERTGGSVSTLTIQRTQQEDSAVYLCASSLVGGPDTQYFGPGTRLTVL.

The chain joins TRBV6-1 to TRBJ2-6; D gene ambiguous. The germline V gene encodes CDR1 MNHNS and CDR2 SASEGT. The CDR3 spans 20 residues. Deletions cut 2 bases from V and 0 bases from J, with 20 bases between. The CDR3 reads CASSESVQENFYSGANVLTF. In DNA form, the CDR3 reads TGTGCCAGCAGTGAATCGGTTCAGGAGAACTTTTACTCTGGGGCCAACGTCCTGACTTTC.

The chain has TRBV18 and TRBJ2-1; a weak D match, TRBD1 (5 bases). The CDR3 covers 15 residues. V gave up 5 bases and J gave up 2 bases, with 13 bases separating them. Germline-derived CDR1 and CDR2 are KGHSH and LQKENI. The CDR3, as DNA: TGTGCCAGCTCAAGGACGACAGTGCCCTACAATGAGCAGTTCTTC. It translates to CASSRTTVPYNEQFF.

The J gene is TRBJ2-7, the V gene TRBV30; 11 positions match TRBD2. The CDR3 has 14 amino acids. V gave up 3 bases and J gave up 3 bases; unmatched junction bases: 4. The germline V gene encodes CDR1 GTSNPN and CDR2 SVGIG (reference sequence). The chain's CDR3 is CAWSPTSGSYEQYF. The CDR3 bases are TGTGCCTGGAGCCCCACTAGCGGGAGCTACGAGCAGTACTTC.

The chain links TRBV7-9 to TRBJ2-6; 7 bases align to TRBD1. Per germline, CDR1 SEHNR and CDR2 FQNEAQ (reference sequence). V dropped 3 bases and J dropped 3; count of bases not matched to a gene: 11. There are 18 residues in the CDR3. As DNA, the CDR3 is TGTGCCAGCAGCTTCCGGGACAGTCGCTTTAGTGGGGCCAACGTCCTGACTTTC. Translated, it gives CASSFRDSRFSGANVLTF.

This chain joins TRBV18 and TRBJ2-1; 10 bases map to TRBD2. Trimming took 4 bases from V and 9 from J; bases not matched to a gene: 9. The CDR3 sequence is 15 residues long. CDR1 KGHSH and CDR2 LQKENI come from the germline V gene. The CDR3 spells CASSLGLAEPSEQFF. Written as DNA, the CDR3 is TGTGCCAGCTCACTTGGACTAGCGGAGCCCTCTGAGCAGTTCTTC.

The chain is built from TRBV10-3 and TRBJ2-1, with 7 bases aligning to TRBD2. Looked up from germline, CDR1 is ENHRY and CDR2 is SYGVKD. The J segment lost 3 bases and the V segment lost 3 bases, leaving 8 bases of the junction unmatched. The CDR3 extends over 16 amino acids. CDR3: CAISDVERDYYNEQFF. The CDR3 region has the DNA TGTGCCATCAGTGACGTAGAGCGGGACTACTACAATGAGCAGTTCTTC.

The gene calls are TRBV9 and TRBJ2-7; TRBD2 might be the D (5 bases). Per germline, CDR1 SGDLS and CDR2 YYNGEE. The CDR3 has 15 residues. Trimming stripped 1 base from V and 2 bases from J, with 13 bases between. CDR3 DNA sequence: TGTGCCAGCAGCGTACAGAGCGGCCCTACCTACGAGCAGTACTTC. Translation: CASSVQSGPTYEQYF.

The rearrangement links TRBV9 to TRBJ2-5, with D maybe TRBD1 (6 bases). The length of the CDR3 is 19 residues. From germline, CDR1 is SGDLS and CDR2 YYNGEE. Trimming stripped 1 base from V and 3 bases from J, with 25 bases between. This CDR3 reads CASSVSLRKTGSVEETQYF. The CDR3 nucleotides read TGTGCCAGCAGCGTATCTCTAAGGAAGACAGGATCAGTCGAAGAGACCCAGTACTTC.